Following are 14 T cell receptor beta chains from one sample sequenced in a study of blood T cell repertoires in COVID-19 (TCRdb year 2020). The library came from the immunoSEQ multiplex PCR assay. The source is immuneACCESS, and TCRdb retained only in-frame sequences with V and J called. Part of the clones is not carried over; for the studies checked, unresolved V genes explain less than half of this, and the remainder is unexplained. This sample gives hundreds of thousands of clones in total; 70% to 90% of them show up just once. The ten largest make up 0.95% to 1.5% of the sample. Material: PBMCs or T cells enriched from blood (not recorded which). The receptor source for this set is a woman aged 40 to 50 with acute COVID-19.

The CDR3 coding sequence is TGTGCCAGCAGTCCGGGGGGCGTGGGTCAGCCCCAGCATTTT. It yields the protein CASSPGGVGQPQHF. V is TRBV27 and J is TRBJ1-5, with a possible D match to TRBD1 (6 bases). The germline V and J ends were trimmed by 5 bases and 6 bases, with 14 bases remaining between them. CDR1 and CDR2 (germline): MNHEY, SMNVEV (reference sequence). The length of the CDR3 is 14 residues.

This clone was observed a single time. The rearrangement joins TRBV29-1 to TRBJ2-1; 12 nucleotides match TRBD2. V dropped 3 bases and J dropped 8; count of bases not matched to a gene: 11. Looked up from germline, CDR1 is SQVTM and CDR2 is ANQGSEA. CDR3 length equals 16 residues. The CDR3 protein is CSVDLATSGSTYEQFF. The CDR3 bases are TGCAGCGTTGATTTAGCGACTAGCGGGAGTACCTATGAGCAGTTCTTC.

This chain connects TRBV10-1 to TRBJ2-7, with TRBD2 identical over 11 bases. The germline CDR1 and CDR2 sequences are WNHNN and SYGVQD (reference sequence). Trimming removed 10 bases from V and 5 bases from J; junction bases left unmatched: 28. CDR3 length: 20 amino acids. The CDR3 protein is CAIVGDRPSGRNSGEDEQYF. CDR3 DNA: TGCGCCATTGTGGGGGACCGACCTAGCGGGAGGAACTCGGGGGAGGACGAGCAGTACTTC.

The V and J genes are TRBV25-1 and TRBJ2-1, with TRBD2 identical over 7 bases. The V gene end was trimmed by 0 bases and the J gene end by 2 bases; junction bases not matched to a gene: 4. The CDR3 is made up of 16 amino acids. Germline-derived CDR1 and CDR2 are MGHDK and SYGVNS. The CDR3 reads CASSEYRAGAYNEQFF. CDR3 in DNA: TGTGCCAGCAGTGAATATAGGGCGGGGGCCTACAATGAGCAGTTCTTC.

The chain recombines TRBV27 with TRBJ2-5; 8 bases line up with TRBD1. Germline V gene data show CDR1 as MNHEY and CDR2 as SMNVEV (reference sequence). V trimming: 5 bases; J trimming: 4 bases; junction bases outside the gene matches: 3. This CDR3 has 13 residues. CDR3 DNA: TGTGCCAGCAGTCCAGGGGGCCTAGAGACCCAGTACTTC. Translation: CASSPGGLETQYF.

The genes are TRBV11-2 and TRBJ1-6; no clear D. The CDR3 length is 16 residues. Germline loops: CDR1 SGHAT, CDR2 FQNNGV. With 5 bases removed from V and 10 bases from J, the gap between germline ends came to 21 bases. CDR3 region: CASSLLRRGRASPLHF. CDR3 bases: TGTGCCAGCAGCCTCCTTCGCCGAGGGCGCGCCTCACCCCTCCACTTT. The variable domain in full, completed from reference TRBV11-2 and TRBJ1-6, reads EAGVAQSPRYKIIEKRQSVAFWCNPISGHATLYWYQQILGQGPKLLIQFQNNGVVDDSQLPKDRFSAERLKGVDSTLKIQPAKLEDSAVYLCASSLLRRGRASPLHFGNGTRLTVT.

This chain joins TRBV12-3 or TRBV12-4 and TRBJ2-2; 8 bases fit TRBD1. Trimming took 9 bases from V and 11 from J; bases not matched to a gene: 5. CDR3 length equals 11 residues. CDR3 sequence (DNA): TGTGCCAGTGCCAGGGGGCGCGAGCTGTTTTTT. Translated: CASARGRELFF.

The chain's CDR3 is CASSDPRGGMIPDTQYF. The CDR3 DNA follows: TGTGCCAGCAGCGACCCCCGGGGCGGGATGATTCCAGATACGCAGTATTTT. The rearrangement joins TRBV9 to TRBJ2-3, with a tentative D call TRBD2 (6 bases). This CDR3 is 17 amino acids long. Trimming left V 3 bases short and J 4 bases short, with 21 bases between. Germline lookup yields CDR1 SGDLS and CDR2 YYNGEE.

V usage is TRBV5-1 and J usage is TRBJ2-1, with unresolved D. Germline V gives CDR1 SGHRS, CDR2 YFSETQ. V lost 0 bases, J lost 8 bases, and 6 bases lay in between. This CDR3 spans 12 amino acids. The CDR3: CASSLASDEQFF. The CDR3 bases are TGCGCCAGCAGCTTGGCCTCTGATGAGCAGTTCTTC.

V is TRBV6-9 and J is TRBJ1-6; the D gene is possibly TRBD1 (5 bases). The CDR3 has 17 amino acids. Germline V gene sequence: CDR1 MNHGY, CDR2 SVAAGI. V gave up 6 bases and J gave up 0 bases, with 15 bases separating them. Written as DNA, the CDR3 is TGTGCCAGCAGCCCCCCCACAGGAAGCTCCTATAATTCACCCCTCCACTTT. Translated: CASSPPTGSSYNSPLHF.

This rearrangement joins TRBV14 to TRBJ1-5; D is perhaps TRBD1 (5 bases). This CDR3 has 19 residues. Trimming removed 0 bases at V and 0 bases at J, with 18 bases between. Germline V gene sequence: CDR1 SGHDN, CDR2 FVKESK. The CDR3 bases are TGTGCCAGCAGCCAAGATCCTAGGTGGCAGGGTTATAGCAATCAGCCCCAGCATTTT. Protein: CASSQDPRWQGYSNQPQHF.

This clone appeared a few times. The gene calls are TRBV4-2 and TRBJ1-4, with D unresolved. CDR1 and CDR2 from the germline V gene are LGHNA and YNFKEQ. The CDR3 runs 12 residues. With 4 bases removed from V and 7 bases from J, the gap between germline ends came to 7 bases. The CDR3 DNA reads TGTGCCAGCAGCCTTGAGGGTGAAAAACTGTTTTTT. This gives the protein CASSLEGEKLFF.

The V call is TRBV28, the J call TRBJ2-7; 9 bases line up with TRBD2. Germline trimming cut 7 bases from V and 3 bases from J; bases unmatched to any gene: 7. The CDR3 loop spans 14 amino acids. Germline assignment: CDR1 MDHEN and CDR2 SYDVKM. The CDR3 coding sequence is TGTGCCAGCATAAGTCATAGCGGGGGCTACGAGCAGTACTTC. Protein product: CASISHSGGYEQYF.

In this sample, this clone turned up many times. The chain joins TRBV5-8 to TRBJ1-5, with TRBD1 matching 7 bases. J was trimmed by 4 bases and V by 4 bases; bases with no gene match: 8. The CDR3 has 15 residues. From germline, CDR1 is SGHTS and CDR2 YDEGEE. The CDR3 nucleotides read TGTGCCAGCAGCAGCAGACAGGGCGCAAATCAGCCCCAGCATTTT. Its translation: CASSSRQGANQPQHF.